This T cell receptor (beta chain) was recorded in a study of OX40 agonist ivuxolimab in advanced cancers. Some background on the complete study: Ivuxolimab was an agonistic, fully human IgG2 monoclonal antibody directed against OX40 (CD134), a costimulatory receptor. Intravenous ivuxolimab was administered to patients every 2 weeks at six dose levels: 0.01, 0.1, 0.3, 1.5, 3 and 10 mg/kg. Of the roughly 51 patients in dose escalation, about 19 had hepatocellular carcinoma, about 15 had melanoma, 9 had renal cell carcinoma and 9 had head and neck cancer. In the dose-escalation cohort, around four fifths of patients were male, and the mean age was approximately 60 years, with a range of about 23 to 90. Patients were allowed to have had prior anti-PD-1, anti-PD-L1 or anti-CTLA-4 therapy, and more than 35% of the dose-escalation patients had been treated with checkpoint inhibitors. Three dose-escalation patients achieved partial responses, one with hepatocellular carcinoma and two with cutaneous melanoma. Peripheral TCRbeta sequencing was intended to test whether TCR sequence diversity was altered and clonal T-cell expansion was caused by ivuxolimab. The paper covers the monotherapy dose-escalation part of the phase I ivuxolimab trial, which included N of about 50 patients. Points the paper makes about the study in general: After ivuxolimab, expanded clones were on average more numerous among CD8+ T cells than among CD4+ T cells. In the 0.1-3.0 mg/kg groups, partial responders were among the patients with the lowest normalized peripheral clonal expansion, particularly in CD8+ T cells. Which antigens the clonally expanded peripheral T cells were specific for was not determined. At doses of 0.1 to 3.0 mg/kg, clonal expansion of both CD4+ and CD8+ blood T cells was observed from baseline to week 6. Low levels of normalized T-cell clonal expansion were also seen in some patients who did not respond.

From the germline V gene, CDR1 is SGDLS and CDR2 is YYNGEE. A distance of 12 bases separates the germline ends of V and J, which lose 1 base and 7 bases respectively. The CDR3 sequence holds 15 residues, the cysteine and phenylalanine included. The only DNA kept is the CDR3, 45 bases in frame from the first base. Patients with a history of autoimmune disease or receiving systemic immunosuppression were excluded from the trial. Peripheral blood for TCR sequencing was drawn from every dose cohort at baseline, at cycle 4 day 1 and at cycle 7 day 1. Samples were obtained from an open-label, multicenter, first-in-human phase I dose-escalation trial of ivuxolimab. Adults with locally advanced or metastatic melanoma, renal cell, hepatocellular, or head and neck squamous cell carcinoma were enrolled in the trial. Before TCR sequencing, CD4+ T cells and CD8+ T cells from peripheral blood were sorted into separate populations.

For sequencing of the TCRbeta CDR3 region, genomic DNA was extracted from the sorted cells. The immunoSEQ Assay was used for sequencing of TCRbeta CDR3 regions. Imported from immuneACCESS, the table was reduced by TCRdb to in-frame sequences with V and J called. These copies leave out some clones; in studies compared against another copy, an unresolved V gene accounts for under half, and the cause of the remainder is not known. This sample holds about 61,000 clones; 92% were observed only once. Around 25% of the sample lies in the top ten. With regard to this clone: The antigen it binds to is not known. Base qualities are missing; no much larger clone stands one base away.

This chain joins TRBV9 to TRBJ1-6; the D gene lacks a confident call. This TCR was recovered from an adult with an advanced solid tumor such as melanoma, head and neck, liver or kidney cancer. This material consisted of CD4+ or CD8+ T cells sorted from blood, taken in a trial of the OX40 agonist ivuxolimab. The CDR3 region reads CASSVNGEGNSPLHF. The DNA sequence follows: TGTGCCAGCAGCGTAAACGGGGAAGGGAATTCACCCCTCCACTTT.